The 3 T cell receptor beta chains listed next were all sequenced from one sample in a study of cytomegalovirus exposure and HLA in healthy donors. 13 Jbeta primers and 60 Vbeta primers were used for the PCR. TCRdb's copy holds only in-frame clones and misses some; the assay was immunoSEQ multiplex PCR. The sample yields under 200,000 clones, around 79% seen once. The sample was PBMCs. The receptors shown here come from a woman aged 35 to 49 in good health and CMV-seronegative.

This chain connects TRBV18 to TRBJ2-1, with D maybe TRBD1 (6 bases). The CDR3 extends over 16 amino acids. Germline lookup yields CDR1 KGHSH and CDR2 LQKENI. The V and J ends lost 3 bases and 0 bases respectively, with 12 bases between them. The CDR3 nucleotides read TGTGCCAGCTCACCTCGGACAGTTAGCTCCTACAATGAGCAGTTCTTC. Translated: CASSPRTVSSYNEQFF. The full variable domain, with the rest looked up from reference TRBV18 and TRBJ2-1, is NAGVMQNPRHLVRRRGQEARLRCSPMKGHSHVYWYRQLPEEGLKFMVYLQKENIIDESGMPKERFSAEFPKEGPSILRIQQVVRGDSAAYFCASSPRTVSSYNEQFFGPGTRLTVL.

This chain connects TRBV19 to TRBJ1-5, with a weak D call TRBD1 (5 bases). The V and J ends lost 4 bases and 1 base respectively, with 11 bases between them. CDR1 is LNHDA, CDR2 SQIVND, per germline (reference sequence). The CDR3 has 15 residues. The CDR3 bases are TGTGCCAGTAGTACTAGACAGAGGAGCAATCAGCCCCAGCATTTT. Translated: CASSTRQRSNQPQHF.

This chain joins TRBV27 and TRBJ2-7; TRBD2 aligns across 9 bases. This CDR3 contains 14 residues. The V gene's germline CDR1 is MNHEY and CDR2 SMNVEV (reference sequence). V lost 6 bases to trimming and J lost 0 bases; unmatched junction nucleotides: 3. CDR3 protein: CASSYSGSSYEQYF. CDR3 DNA: TGTGCCAGCAGCTATAGCGGGAGCTCCTACGAGCAGTACTTC.